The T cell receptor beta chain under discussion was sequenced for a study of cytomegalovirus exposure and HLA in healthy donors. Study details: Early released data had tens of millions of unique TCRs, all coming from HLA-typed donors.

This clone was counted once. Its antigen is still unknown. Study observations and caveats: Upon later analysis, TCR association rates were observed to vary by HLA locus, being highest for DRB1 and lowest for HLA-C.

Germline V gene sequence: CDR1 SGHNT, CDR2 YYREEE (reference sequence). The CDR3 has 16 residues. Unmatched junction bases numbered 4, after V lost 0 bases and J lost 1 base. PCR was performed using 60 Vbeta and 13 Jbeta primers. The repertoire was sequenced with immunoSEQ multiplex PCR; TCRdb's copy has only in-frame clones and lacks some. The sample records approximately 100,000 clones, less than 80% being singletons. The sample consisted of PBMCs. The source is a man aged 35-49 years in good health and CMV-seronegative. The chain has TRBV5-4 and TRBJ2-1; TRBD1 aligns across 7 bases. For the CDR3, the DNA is TGTGCCAGCAGCTTGGAGGGGGCAAGATCCTACAATGAGCAGTTCTTC. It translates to CASSLEGARSYNEQFF.